Below, 17 T cell receptor beta chains from the same sample are listed, as sequenced in a study of CD8 T cells in ankylosing spondylitis. Study-wide points: Characteristic of ankylosing spondylitis blood, it appeared, was a TCR beta motif comprising several highly homologous variants.

TCRdb ran MiXCR on the 5' RACE reads and lists one entry per CDR3 protein. The sample holds 220,000 or so distinct CDR3 sequences; around 20% are singletons and the top ten take about 42%. These receptors' targets are unknown. Sample: blood, either unsorted or a sorted T cell fraction (not recorded which). These receptors were obtained from a male donor with ankylosing spondylitis.

The chain carries TRBV6-1 and TRBJ1-2, with D perhaps TRBD1 (5 bases). Trimming stripped 8 bases from V and 3 bases from J, with 16 bases between. This CDR3 contains 14 residues. Germline CDR1 is MNHNS and CDR2 is SASEGT. The CDR3 DNA reads as TGTGCCAGCGGCCCCAGGGCCTTCTACTATGGCTACACCTTC. Translating it yields CASGPRAFYYGYTF.

The chain combines TRBV2 with TRBJ2-2; the match to TRBD2 covers 8 bases. This CDR3 contains 16 residues. V shed 2 bases, J shed 1 base, and the junction held 3 bases outside the gene matches. Germline CDR1 is SNHLY and CDR2 is FYNNEI. DNA for the CDR3: TGTGCCAGCAGTGAACTACTAGCGGAGAACACCGGGGAGCTGTTTTTT. Translated: CASSELLAENTGELFF.

This clonotype was seen many times. The chain is built from TRBV13 and TRBJ1-6; no clear D. The CDR3 length is 16 residues. V lost 5 bases and J lost 0, with 11 bases in between. In germline, CDR1 is PRHDT, CDR2 FYEKMQ (reference sequence). The CDR3 nucleotides read TGTGCCAGCAGCCCGGGAGGCAGCTCCTATAATTCACCCCTCCACTTT. Its protein is CASSPGGSSYNSPLHF.

The chain joins TRBV7-9 to TRBJ2-2; 7 bases align to TRBD1. Germline V gene lookup returns CDR1 SEHNR and CDR2 FQNEAQ (reference sequence). This CDR3 region has 16 residues. Unmatched junction bases numbered 7, after V lost 4 bases and J lost 2 bases. CDR3 bases: TGTGCCAGCAGCTCAAGCGCAGGGGGAAACACCGGGGAGCTGTTTTTT. Protein product: CASSSSAGGNTGELFF.

V and J are TRBV6-2 or TRBV6-3 and TRBJ2-7, with 11 bases lining up with TRBD2. The V gene's germline CDR1 is MNHEY and CDR2 SVGEGT. Trimming cost V 0 bases and J 7 bases; bases outside gene matches: 11. The CDR3 covers 17 residues. The CDR3 coding sequence is TGTGCCAGCAGTTACTCGACTAGCGGGATCTCCCAGGAGGAGCAGTACTTC. Translating it yields CASSYSTSGISQEEQYF.

In its sample, this clonotype was seen a few times. The chain combines TRBV12-3 or TRBV12-4 with TRBJ2-3; TRBD2 matches 11 bases. Trimming at V came to 7 bases and at J to 4 bases, leaving 7 bases not matched to a gene. The CDR3 sequence is 15 residues long. The CDR3 sequence is CASTVAGGPPDTQYF. Written as DNA, the CDR3 is TGTGCCAGCACTGTAGCGGGAGGGCCCCCAGATACGCAGTATTTT.

This clonotype was detected only a few times. The V and J genes are TRBV20-1 and TRBJ2-7; TRBD2 agrees at 7 bases. This CDR3 contains 14 residues. After removal of 3 bases from V and 0 bases from J, the junction contained 5 bases not matched to a gene. Germline CDR1 and CDR2: DFQATT and SNEGSKA (reference sequence). The CDR3 bases are TGCAGTGCTAGGGTCCTAGCGGACTCCTACGAGCAGTACTTC. Translated: CSARVLADSYEQYF.

This clonotype was found many times. The rearrangement joins TRBV11-2 to TRBJ2-3; the D is unclear. V was clipped by 5 bases and J by 2 bases, with 5 bases between them. The CDR3 loop spans 12 amino acids. Germline V CDR1 and CDR2: SGHAT, FQNNGV. The chain's CDR3 is CASSRYTDTQYF. The CDR3 bases are TGTGCCAGCAGCCGATACACAGATACGCAGTATTTT.

This chain links TRBV27 with TRBJ2-7, with 9 bases aligning to TRBD1. Germline V CDR1 and CDR2: MNHEY, SMNVEV (reference sequence). The CDR3 covers 13 residues. The junction had 5 bases not matched to a gene; V was cut back by 6 bases and J by 5 bases. CDR3 region: CASRLTGGDEQYF. Written as DNA, the CDR3 is TGTGCCAGCAGACTGACAGGGGGTGACGAGCAGTACTTC.

This clonotype was recorded a few times. The chain recombines TRBV7-9 with TRBJ1-3; TRBD1 matches at 8 bases. The germline gives CDR1 SEHNR, CDR2 FQNEAQ (reference sequence). V lost 5 bases to trimming and J lost 1 base; unmatched junction nucleotides: 4. The CDR3 consists of 15 residues. The CDR3 DNA reads TGTGCCAGCAGCCACCGGACAGGGTCTGGAAACACCATATATTTT. Amino acids: CASSHRTGSGNTIYF. The full variable domain, rest sourced from reference TRBV7-9 and TRBJ1-3, is DTGVSQNPRHKITKRGQNVTFRCDPISEHNRLYWYRQTLGQGPEFLTYFQNEAQLEKSRLLSDRFSAERPKGSFSTLEIQRTEQGDSAMYLCASSHRTGSGNTIYFGEGSWLTVV.

In DNA, the CDR3 is TGTGCCAGCAGCCCTAGCGGGCGGAGCTCCTACGAGCAGTACTTC. Protein product: CASSPSGRSSYEQYF. V usage is TRBV27 and J usage is TRBJ2-7; 8 nucleotides agree with TRBD2. CDR3 size: 15 residues. With V trimmed by 6 bases and J by 0 bases, 7 bases remained unmatched. Germline V lookup: CDR1 MNHEY, CDR2 SMNVEV (reference sequence).

This clonotype was detected a few times. V usage is TRBV4-3 and J usage is TRBJ2-1, with a tentative D call TRBD2 (6 bases). Trimming pared 0 bases from V and 13 bases from J, leaving 16 bases between. The CDR3 extends over 14 amino acids. Looked up from germline, CDR1 is LGHNA and CDR2 is YSLEER. The CDR3: CASSQDHAGSTQFF. CDR3 nucleotide sequence: TGCGCCAGCAGCCAAGATCATGCGGGATCCACCCAGTTCTTC.

The rearrangement uses TRBV7-9 and TRBJ2-1, with D possibly TRBD2 on 7 matching bases. Trimming removed 5 bases at V and 10 bases at J, with 18 bases between. Germline CDR1 reads SEHNR; CDR2 reads FQNEAQ (reference sequence). The CDR3 runs to 14 residues. CDR3 DNA sequence: TGTGCCAGCAGCCGAGGGGGGGGGGTCGTCGAGCAGTTCTTC. This translates into CASSRGGGVVEQFF.

This clonotype was counted at least ten times. V is TRBV28 and J is TRBJ2-7, with 8 nucleotides matching TRBD1. Germline CDR1 MDHEN, CDR2 SYDVKM. The CDR3 totals 17 residues. Trimming took 6 bases from V and 3 from J; bases not matched to a gene: 16. CDR3: CASSPPQVHRGYYEQYF. In DNA form, the CDR3 reads TGTGCCAGCAGCCCCCCACAGGTACACAGGGGGTACTACGAGCAGTACTTC. The full variable domain, in which reference TRBV28 and TRBJ2-7 provide the parts outside the CDR3, is DVKVTQSSRYLVKRTGEKVFLECVQDMDHENMFWYRQDPGLGLRLIYFSYDVKMKEKGDIPEGYSVSREKKERFSLILESASTNQTSMYLCASSPPQVHRGYYEQYFGPGTRLTVT.

This clonotype has only a few counts. The rearrangement links TRBV30 to TRBJ2-7; 7 positions match TRBD2. V dropped 0 bases and J dropped 4; count of bases not matched to a gene: 6. This CDR3 is 14 amino acids long. Germline V gene lookup returns CDR1 GTSNPN and CDR2 SVGIG (reference sequence). Here the CDR3 DNA reads TGTGCCTGGAGTGTTTCGGCGGGAGAGTACGAGCAGTACTTC. Its translation is CAWSVSAGEYEQYF.

This clonotype appeared a few times. The chain employs TRBV6-5 and TRBJ2-3, with 8 bases that match TRBD1. From germline, CDR1 is MNHEY and CDR2 SVGAGI. V shed 0 bases and J 3 bases; nucleotides not matched to a gene: 5. This CDR3 comprises 16 residues. CDR3 region: CASSYSPGGWTDTQYF. CDR3 nucleotide sequence: TGTGCCAGCAGTTACTCGCCAGGGGGCTGGACAGATACGCAGTATTTT.

The chain is built from TRBV7-9 and TRBJ2-3; 9 bases align to TRBD2. The germline V gene has CDR1 SEHNR and CDR2 FQNEAQ (reference sequence). This CDR3 region has 17 residues. V was clipped by 5 bases and J by 0 bases; unmatched bases: 9. This CDR3 is CASSGSGGAASTDTQYF. CDR3 in DNA: TGTGCCAGCAGCGGTAGCGGGGGAGCTGCTAGCACAGATACGCAGTATTTT.